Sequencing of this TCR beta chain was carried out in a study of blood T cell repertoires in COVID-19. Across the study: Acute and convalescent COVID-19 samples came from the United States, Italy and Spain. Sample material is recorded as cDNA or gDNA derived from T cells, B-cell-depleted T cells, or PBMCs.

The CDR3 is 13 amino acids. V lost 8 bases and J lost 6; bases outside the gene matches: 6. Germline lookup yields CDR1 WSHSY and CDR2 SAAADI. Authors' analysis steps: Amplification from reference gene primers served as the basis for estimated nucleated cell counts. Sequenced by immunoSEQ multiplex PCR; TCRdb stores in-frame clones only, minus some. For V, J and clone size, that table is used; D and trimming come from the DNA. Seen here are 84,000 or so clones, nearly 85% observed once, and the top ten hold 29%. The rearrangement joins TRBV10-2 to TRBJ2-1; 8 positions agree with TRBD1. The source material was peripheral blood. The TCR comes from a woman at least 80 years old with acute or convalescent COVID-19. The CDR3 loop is CASRRDRFNEQFF. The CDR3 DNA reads TGCGCCAGCCGCCGGGACAGGTTCAATGAGCAGTTCTTC.